The clone carrying this T cell receptor (beta chain) came up a few times. Its antigen is as yet unknown. The germline CDR1 and CDR2 sequences are SGHRS and YFSETQ. The CDR3 runs to 15 residues. The data derive from a study of beta chain features in type 1 diabetes. Regarding the study as a whole: For Type 1 diabetes patients, all four CD4+ subsets carried TCRB CDR3s that were moderately but significantly shorter.

The study reverse transcribed the entire isolated RNA, so it sequenced expressed TCRB transcripts. The repertoire was sequenced with immunoSEQ multiplex PCR; TCRdb's copy has only in-frame clones and lacks some. Altogether roughly 150,000 clones are present, roughly 10% being singletons, with the ten largest covering 0.65% to 0.9%. The receptor was derived from a woman aged 25 to 39 with type 1 diabetes. The gene calls are TRBV5-1 and TRBJ2-7, with TRBD1 as a possible D gene (5 bases). The sequencing input was central memory CD4+ T cells from blood. CDR3 nucleotides: TGCGCGTCGGCAGGGCCGGAGATCGGGTCCTACGAGCAGTACTTC. Protein product: CASAGPEIGSYEQYF.